This TCR beta chain was found in a study of CD8+ T cells in alopecia areata. At the level of the study: Administration of oral tofacitinib to treated patients was at 5 to 10 mg twice daily. The protocol delivered tofacitinib for 6 to 18 months, then withdrew it for 6 months. General study findings and limits: Scalp specimens additionally yield sequences from normal skin's resident alphabeta T cells. Clonality was higher in lesional than normal scalp, especially in alopecia totalis/universalis.

Per the germline V gene, CDR1 is SEHNR and CDR2 is FQNEAQ (reference sequence). Deletions cut 6 bases from V and 1 base from J, with 12 bases between. This CDR3 spans 15 amino acids. Reverse transcription of extracted RNA yielded cDNA, which provided the sequencing template. Clones were sequenced by immunoSEQ multiplex PCR, and TCRdb holds only the in-frame ones, with some missing. The table shows about 19,000 clones, with around three fifths occurring only once. From alopecia areata patients, lesional scalp punch biopsies and peripheral blood were collected. By its share, this clone is large. No antigen is known for it.

Sequenced material: skin, taken at week 0. The chain carries TRBV7-9 and TRBJ2-2; a possible D gene is TRBD2 (5 bases). This TCR was sampled from a human donor with alopecia areata. The CDR3 region is CASRRVQLNTGELFF. CDR3 DNA sequence: TGTGCCAGCAGGAGGGTGCAACTGAACACCGGGGAGCTGTTTTTT.